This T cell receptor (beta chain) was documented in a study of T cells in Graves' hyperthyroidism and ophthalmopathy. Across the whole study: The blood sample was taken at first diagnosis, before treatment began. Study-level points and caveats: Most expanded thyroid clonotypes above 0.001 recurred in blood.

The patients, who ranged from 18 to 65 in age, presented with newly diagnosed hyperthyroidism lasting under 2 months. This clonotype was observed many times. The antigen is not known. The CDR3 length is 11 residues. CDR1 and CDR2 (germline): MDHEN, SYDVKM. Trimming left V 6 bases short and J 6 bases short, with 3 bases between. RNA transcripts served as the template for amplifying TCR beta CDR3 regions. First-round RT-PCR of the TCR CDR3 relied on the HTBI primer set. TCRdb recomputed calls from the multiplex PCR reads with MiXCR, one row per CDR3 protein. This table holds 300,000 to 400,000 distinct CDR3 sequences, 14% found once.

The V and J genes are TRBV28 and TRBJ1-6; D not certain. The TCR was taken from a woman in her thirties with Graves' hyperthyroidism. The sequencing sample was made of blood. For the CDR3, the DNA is TGTGCCAGCAGGGGTAATTCACCCCTCCACTTT. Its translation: CASRGNSPLHF.